The clone carrying this TCR beta chain appeared once. The authors' processing: Estimation of nucleated cell counts relied on the amplification of reference gene primers. Data came from immunoSEQ multiplex PCR; TCRdb stores just in-frame clones and leaves some out. V, J and clone size are taken as reported in that table, and D and trimming were inferred from the DNA itself. The sample shows about 34,000 clones, 70% to 85% of them seen only once. The sample belongs to a study of blood T cell repertoires in COVID-19. Looking at the study overall: Samples came from the United States, Italy and Spain, spanning acute and convalescent COVID-19. Sources were T cells, B-cell-depleted T cells, or PBMCs; the material itself was cDNA or gDNA.

Germline trimming cut 7 bases from V and 5 bases from J; bases unmatched to any gene: 2. This CDR3 region has 13 residues. In germline, CDR1 is MGHDK, CDR2 SYGVNS. This clonotype was sampled from a woman between 55 and 75 years old with acute or convalescent COVID-19. Input material: peripheral blood. V gene TRBV25-1 combines with J gene TRBJ1-6, with TRBD1 matching over 7 bases. DNA of the CDR3: TGTGCCAGCAACGACAGGGATAATTCACCCCTCCACTTT. This translates into CASNDRDNSPLHF.